This T cell receptor (beta chain) was sequenced for a study of Graves' ophthalmopathy and Graves' hyperthyroidism. Study background: Samples of peripheral blood were obtained at initial diagnosis, prior to treatment of any kind.

V lost 4 bases to trimming and J lost 4 bases; unmatched junction nucleotides: 12. The CDR3 length is 18 residues. Germline assignment: CDR1 LGHNA and CDR2 YNFKEQ. The authors amplified TCR beta CDR3 regions from RNA transcripts. First-round RT-PCR with HTBI primers preceded a second-round multiplex PCR. TCRdb ran MiXCR on the multiplex PCR reads and lists one entry per CDR3 protein. The data hold 300,000 to 400,000 distinct CDR3 sequences, with roughly 15% observed a single time. Input material: peripheral blood. This receptor was taken from an adult woman with stable Graves' hyperthyroidism. The chain employs TRBV4-2 and TRBJ2-2; 10 nucleotides align to TRBD2. DNA for the CDR3: TGTGCCAGCAGCCCCCTGGGAAGCGGGAGGGCCAGCACCGGGGAGCTGTTTTTT. Translation gives CASSPLGSGRASTGELFF.